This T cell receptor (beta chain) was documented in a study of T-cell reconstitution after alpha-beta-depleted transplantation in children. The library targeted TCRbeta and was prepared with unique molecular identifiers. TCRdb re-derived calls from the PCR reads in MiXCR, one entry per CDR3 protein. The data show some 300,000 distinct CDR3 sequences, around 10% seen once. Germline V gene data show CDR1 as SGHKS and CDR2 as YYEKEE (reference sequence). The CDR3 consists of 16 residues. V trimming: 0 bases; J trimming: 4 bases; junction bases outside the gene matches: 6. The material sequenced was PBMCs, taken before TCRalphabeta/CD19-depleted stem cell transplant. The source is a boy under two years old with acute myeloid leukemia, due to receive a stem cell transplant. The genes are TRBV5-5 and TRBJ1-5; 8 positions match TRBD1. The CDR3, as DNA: TGTGCCAGCAGCTTGGGGGACAGGTTGGGAAATCAGCCCCAGCATTTT. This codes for CASSLGDRLGNQPQHF.